One and the same sample provided the 7 T cell receptor beta chains below, sequenced in a study of blood T cells in healthy people across ages. It was with a sample-barcoded 5' primer and a J-beta primer mix that a second PCR of roughly 7 to 11 cycles was run. Via MiXCR, TCRdb re-called the 5' RACE reads, giving one row per CDR3 protein. Among around 1,100,000 distinct CDR3 sequences, around two fifths were seen once, and the ten largest hold about an eighth. The sample was blood. These receptors originate from a man aged 18 to 35 in good health.

This clonotype was recorded at least ten times. Being one base from a much bigger clone, this may be a read error. The chain uses TRBV7-3 and TRBJ2-1; D remains ambiguous. The germline V gene encodes CDR1 SGHTA and CDR2 FQGTGA. The CDR3 covers 13 residues. The CDR3 DNA sequence: TGTGCCAGCAGCGTAACGAAACAGACAGAGCAGTTCTTC. The encoded protein is CASSVTKQTEQFF.

This CDR3 reads CASSPQVDYEQYF. CDR3 in DNA: TGCGCCAGCAGTCCCCAGGTGGACTACGAGCAGTACTTC. The genes are TRBV5-1 and TRBJ2-7; D is unresolved. Germline V lookup: CDR1 SGHRS, CDR2 YFSETQ. This CDR3 region has 13 residues. The V gene lost 5 bases and the J gene lost 3 bases, with 12 bases spanning the gap.

The chain links TRBV28 to TRBJ1-1; D is unclear. The CDR3 contains 13 residues. The V gene lost 11 bases and the J gene lost 2 bases, with 15 bases spanning the gap. CDR1 and CDR2 (germline): MDHEN, SYDVKM. The CDR3 is CACLELINTEAFF. The CDR3 region has the DNA TGTGCCTGCCTCGAGCTTATAAACACTGAAGCTTTCTTT. Using reference TRBV28 and TRBJ1-1 for the parts outside the CDR3, the full variable domain is DVKVTQSSRYLVKRTGEKVFLECVQDMDHENMFWYRQDPGLGLRLIYFSYDVKMKEKGDIPEGYSVSREKKERFSLILESASTNQTSMYLCACLELINTEAFFGQGTRLTVV.

A few counts support this clonotype. The chain employs TRBV5-6 and TRBJ1-2; D ambiguous. Germline loops: CDR1 SGHDT, CDR2 YYEEEE. Deletions cut 0 bases from V and 5 bases from J, with 11 bases between. This CDR3 is built from 14 residues. The CDR3 is CASSLGGRRYGYTF. DNA of the CDR3: TGTGCCAGCAGCTTGGGTGGCAGGCGGTATGGCTACACCTTC.

This clonotype appeared a few times. The V gene is TRBV7-3, the J gene TRBJ2-3; D tentatively fits TRBD1 or TRBD2 (6 bases each). V lost 5 bases to trimming and J lost 3 bases, with 12 bases between them. The germline gives CDR1 SGHTA, CDR2 FQGTGA. The CDR3 has 14 residues. CDR3 in amino acids: CASSQGGWTDTQYF. The DNA of the CDR3 is TGTGCCAGCAGCCAAGGGGGGTGGACAGATACGCAGTATTTT.

V and J are TRBV9 and TRBJ2-3, with TRBD2 matching 8 bases. CDR1 is SGDLS and CDR2 is YYNGEE in the germline V gene. Trimming cost V 0 bases and J 4 bases; bases outside gene matches: 7. The CDR3 totals 16 residues. The CDR3, as DNA: TGTGCCAGCAGCGTAGGTCTGGCGGGGGGTGCAGATACGCAGTATTTT. This codes for CASSVGLAGGADTQYF.

V usage is TRBV4-2 and J usage is TRBJ1-2, with TRBD1 as a possible D gene (5 bases). V dropped 1 base and J dropped 2 bases, with 17 bases sitting between them. Germline values: CDR1 LGHNA, CDR2 YNFKEQ. The CDR3 sequence is 17 residues long. The chain's CDR3 is CASSQVLLQGANYGYTF. The DNA of the CDR3 is TGTGCCAGCAGCCAAGTCCTACTCCAGGGTGCAAACTATGGCTACACCTTC.